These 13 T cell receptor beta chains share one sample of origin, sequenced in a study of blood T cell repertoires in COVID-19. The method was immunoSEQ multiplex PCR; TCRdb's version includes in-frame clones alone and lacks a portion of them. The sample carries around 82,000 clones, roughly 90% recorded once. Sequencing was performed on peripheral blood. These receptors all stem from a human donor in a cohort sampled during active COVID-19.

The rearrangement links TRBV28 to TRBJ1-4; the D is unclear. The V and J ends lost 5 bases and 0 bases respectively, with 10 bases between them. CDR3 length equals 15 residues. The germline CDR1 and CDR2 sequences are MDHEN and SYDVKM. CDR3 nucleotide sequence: TGTGCCAGCAGTCCCGCACTAACAACTAATGAAAAACTGTTTTTT. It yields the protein CASSPALTTNEKLFF.

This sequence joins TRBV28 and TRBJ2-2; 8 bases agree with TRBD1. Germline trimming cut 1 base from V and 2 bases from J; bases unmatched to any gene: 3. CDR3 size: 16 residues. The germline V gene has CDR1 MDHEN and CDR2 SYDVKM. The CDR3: CASSLFRGPNTGELFF. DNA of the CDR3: TGTGCCAGCAGTTTATTCAGGGGGCCCAACACCGGGGAGCTGTTTTTT.

CDR3 coding DNA: TGTGCCAGCAGCCCGATGACAGGGGCCGGGGAGCTGTTTTTT. Translating it yields CASSPMTGAGELFF. The chain uses TRBV7-6 and TRBJ2-2, with 8 bases fitting TRBD1. After removal of 5 bases from V and 6 bases from J, the junction contained 5 bases not matched to a gene. The length of the CDR3 is 14 residues. Germline assignment: CDR1 SGHVS and CDR2 FNYEAQ.

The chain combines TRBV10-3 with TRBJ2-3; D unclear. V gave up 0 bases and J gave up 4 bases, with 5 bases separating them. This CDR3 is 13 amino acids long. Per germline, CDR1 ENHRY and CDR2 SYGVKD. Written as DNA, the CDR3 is TGTGCCATCAGTGAGTCGATAGCAGATACGCAGTATTTT. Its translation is CAISESIADTQYF.

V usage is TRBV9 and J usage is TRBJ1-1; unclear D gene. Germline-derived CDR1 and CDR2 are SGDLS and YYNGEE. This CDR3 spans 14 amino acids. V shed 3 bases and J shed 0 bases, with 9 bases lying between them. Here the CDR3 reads CASSGIQMNTEAFF. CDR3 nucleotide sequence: TGTGCCAGCAGCGGAATACAGATGAACACTGAAGCTTTCTTT.

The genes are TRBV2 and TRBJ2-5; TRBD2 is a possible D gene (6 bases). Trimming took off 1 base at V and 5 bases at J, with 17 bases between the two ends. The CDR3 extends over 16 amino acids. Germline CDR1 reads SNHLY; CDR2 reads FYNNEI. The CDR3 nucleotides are TGTGCCAGCAGTGAAGTACGGGGGTACTCAGGGGAGACCCAGTACTTC. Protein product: CASSEVRGYSGETQYF. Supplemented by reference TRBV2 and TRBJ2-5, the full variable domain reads EPEVTQTPSHQVTQMGQEVILRCVPISNHLYFYWYRQILGQKVEFLVSFYNNEISEKSEIFDDQFSVERPDGSNFTLKIRSTKLEDSAMYFCASSEVRGYSGETQYFGPGTRLLVL.

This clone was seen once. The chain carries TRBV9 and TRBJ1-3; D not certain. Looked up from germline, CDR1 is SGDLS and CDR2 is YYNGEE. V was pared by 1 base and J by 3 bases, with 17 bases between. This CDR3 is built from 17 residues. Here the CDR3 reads CASSVTTQGRFGNTIYF. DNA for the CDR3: TGTGCCAGCAGCGTAACCACCCAAGGGAGGTTTGGAAACACCATATATTTT.

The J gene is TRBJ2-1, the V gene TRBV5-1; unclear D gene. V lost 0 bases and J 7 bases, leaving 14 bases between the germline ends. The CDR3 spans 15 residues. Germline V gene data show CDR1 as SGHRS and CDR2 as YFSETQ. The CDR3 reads CASSLALDLKNEQFF. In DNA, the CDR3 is TGCGCCAGCAGCTTGGCCCTAGACTTGAAAAATGAGCAGTTCTTC. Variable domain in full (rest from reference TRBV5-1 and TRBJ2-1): KAGVTQTPRYLIKTRGQQVTLSCSPISGHRSVSWYQQTPGQGLQFLFEYFSETQRNKGNFPGRFSGRQFSNSRSEMNVSTLELGDSALYLCASSLALDLKNEQFFGPGTRLTVL.

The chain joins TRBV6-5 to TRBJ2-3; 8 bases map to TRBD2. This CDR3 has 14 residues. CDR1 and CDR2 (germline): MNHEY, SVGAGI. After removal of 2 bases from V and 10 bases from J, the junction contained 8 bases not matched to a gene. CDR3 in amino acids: CASSYPRAGGAQYF. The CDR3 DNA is TGTGCCAGCAGTTACCCCCGGGCGGGGGGCGCGCAGTATTTT.

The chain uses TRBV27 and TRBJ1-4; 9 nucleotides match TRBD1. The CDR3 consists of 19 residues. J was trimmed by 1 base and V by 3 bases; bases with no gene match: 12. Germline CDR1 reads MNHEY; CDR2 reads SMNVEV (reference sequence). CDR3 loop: CASSFGTGPSLLTNEKLFF. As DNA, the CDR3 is TGTGCCAGCAGTTTCGGGACAGGGCCCTCTCTTTTAACTAATGAAAAACTGTTTTTT.

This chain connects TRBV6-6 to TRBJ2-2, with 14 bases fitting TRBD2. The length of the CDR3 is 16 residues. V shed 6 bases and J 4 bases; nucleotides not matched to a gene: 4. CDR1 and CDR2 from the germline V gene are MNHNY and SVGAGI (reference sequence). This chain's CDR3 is CASRRTSGGSTGELFF. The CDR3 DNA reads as TGTGCCAGCAGGAGGACTAGCGGGGGGTCCACCGGGGAGCTGTTTTTT.

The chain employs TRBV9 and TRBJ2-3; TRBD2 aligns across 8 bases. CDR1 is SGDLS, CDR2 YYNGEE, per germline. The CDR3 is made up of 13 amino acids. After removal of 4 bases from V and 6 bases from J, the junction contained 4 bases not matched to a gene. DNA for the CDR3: TGTGCCAGCAGCAGCGGGGGAGGGGATACGCAGTATTTT. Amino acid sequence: CASSSGGGDTQYF.

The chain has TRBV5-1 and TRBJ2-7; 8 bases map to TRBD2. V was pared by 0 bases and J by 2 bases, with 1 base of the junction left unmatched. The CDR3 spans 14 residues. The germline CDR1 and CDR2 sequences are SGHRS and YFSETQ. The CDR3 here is CASSLVGGAYEQYF. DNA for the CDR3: TGCGCCAGCAGCTTGGTCGGGGGGGCCTACGAGCAGTACTTC.